This T cell receptor (beta chain) was obtained from a study of cytomegalovirus exposure and HLA in healthy donors. Study-wide results and limits: Productive status was seen about 90% or about 30% of the time for most TCR beta V segments in an earlier analysis.

CDR1 LNHDA and CDR2 SQIVND come from the germline V gene (reference sequence). CDR3 length: 20 residues. The trim removed 2 bases at V and 1 base at J, leaving 16 bases unmatched. Turning to this clone: Its target is not known.

This PCR relied on a set of 60 Vbeta primers and 13 Jbeta primers. Profiling relied on immunoSEQ multiplex PCR, and the TCRdb table lists in-frame clones only, not all of them. The sample gives around 100,000 clones, about 61% of which show up once; 2% to 2.5% is in the top ten. This chain uses TRBV19 with TRBJ1-1; 10 nucleotides match TRBD1. Material for sequencing was PBMCs. This TCR came from a woman aged 30 to 39 in good health and CMV-seronegative. CDR3 sequence reads: CASSIPSYGTGDWGNTEAFF. CDR3 DNA: TGTGCCAGTAGTATACCCTCCTACGGGACAGGGGACTGGGGGAACACTGAAGCTTTCTTT.